Below are 9 T cell receptor beta chains sequenced from a single sample in a study of PD-L1 blockade in urothelial cancer. Time point here: peripheral blood 6 weeks after treatment start. Sequencing was performed with immunoSEQ multiplex PCR; in TCRdb, only in-frame clones are kept and a portion is missing. Of some 30,000 clones listed, about 80% are singletons. The sample was PBMCs, taken around atezolizumab (anti-PD-L1) treatment. These receptors all stem from a man aged 65-85 years with urothelial cancer.

This chain uses TRBV25-1 with TRBJ2-1; tentatively, D is TRBD2 (5 bases). V shed 4 bases and J shed 4 bases, with 17 bases lying between them. The CDR3 sequence is 16 residues long. Germline values: CDR1 MGHDK, CDR2 SYGVNS. CDR3 nucleotide sequence: TGTGCCAGCAGTGGCTTTAGAGGGCTCGGTTACAATGAGCAGTTCTTC. Amino acid sequence: CASSGFRGLGYNEQFF. Together with reference TRBV25-1 and TRBJ2-1, the CDR3 gives the full variable domain: EADIYQTPRYLVIGTGKKITLECSQTMGHDKMYWYQQDPGMELHLIHYSYGVNSTEKGDLSSESTVSRIRTEHFPLTLESARPSHTSQYLCASSGFRGLGYNEQFFGPGTRLTVL.

The gene calls are TRBV4-3 and TRBJ1-1; possible D gene TRBD1, 5 bases. Germline V lookup: CDR1 LGHNA, CDR2 YSLEER. The CDR3 consists of 14 residues. Trimming removed 4 bases from V and 6 bases from J, with 15 bases in between. CDR3 in amino acids: CASSPRGEGAEAFF. DNA of the CDR3: TGCGCCAGCAGCCCCCGGGGGGAAGGGGCTGAAGCTTTCTTT.

The chain uses TRBV7-6 and TRBJ2-7; the D gene is possibly TRBD2 (6 bases). The V and J ends lost 2 bases and 1 base respectively, with 6 bases between them. Germline V gene lookup returns CDR1 SGHVS and CDR2 FNYEAQ. The CDR3 length is 13 residues. The CDR3 DNA is TGTGCCAGCAGCTTACGGGAGTCCTACGAGCAGTACTTC. This translates into CASSLRESYEQYF. Full variable domain (remainder filled in from reference TRBV7-6 and TRBJ2-7): GAGVSQSPRYKVTKRGQDVALRCDPISGHVSLYWYRQALGQGPEFLTYFNYEAQQDKSGLPNDRFSAERPEGSISTLTIQRTEQRDSAMYRCASSLRESYEQYFGPGTRLTVT.

This chain uses TRBV19 with TRBJ2-1, with 9 nucleotides matching TRBD2. V lost 5 bases and J lost 16; bases outside the gene matches: 9. The germline gives CDR1 LNHDA, CDR2 SQIVND (reference sequence). The CDR3 loop spans 12 amino acids. The CDR3 sequence is CASSPMGTSPFF. CDR3 nucleotide sequence: TGTGCCAGTAGTCCGATGGGGACTAGCCCTTTCTTC.

The DNA of the CDR3 is TGCGCCAGCAGCCCGGAGCAGGGTCTCGGCACTGAAGCTTTCTTT. Its translation is CASSPEQGLGTEAFF. The chain carries TRBV5-1 and TRBJ1-1; a weak D match, TRBD1 (5 bases). CDR3 length: 15 amino acids. The germline V gene encodes CDR1 SGHRS and CDR2 YFSETQ. V shed 4 bases and J shed 4 bases, with 17 bases lying between them.

The genes are TRBV2 and TRBJ2-2; D perhaps matches TRBD1 (5 bases). Trimming took off 1 base at V and 7 bases at J, with 10 bases between the two ends. The V gene's germline CDR1 is SNHLY and CDR2 FYNNEI. The CDR3 has 14 amino acids. The CDR3 spells CASSEGGAHGELFF. CDR3 nucleotides: TGTGCCAGCAGTGAAGGTGGGGCGCACGGGGAGCTGTTTTTT.

This chain connects TRBV19 to TRBJ1-4; 7 nucleotides align to TRBD1. This CDR3 spans 16 amino acids. With V trimmed by 2 bases and J by 5 bases, 8 bases remained unmatched. From germline, CDR1 is LNHDA and CDR2 SQIVND (reference sequence). CDR3 coding DNA: TGTGCCAGTAGTATATCAAGGGGGCAGTTGAATGAAAAACTGTTTTTT. Translating it yields CASSISRGQLNEKLFF.

This sequence joins TRBV5-1 and TRBJ1-2; 10 nucleotides agree with TRBD1. The CDR3 runs to 14 residues. CDR1 and CDR2 (germline): SGHRS, YFSETQ. V lost 4 bases to trimming and J lost 7 bases; unmatched junction nucleotides: 7. CDR3 nucleotide sequence: TGCGCCAGCAGCGCGGGACAGGGGCCCTTTGGCTACACCTTC. The encoded protein is CASSAGQGPFGYTF.

The genes are TRBV25-1 and TRBJ2-7, with D unclear. Trimming stripped 3 bases from V and 3 bases from J, with 3 bases between. Germline CDR1 and CDR2: MGHDK and SYGVNS. The CDR3 loop spans 11 amino acids. CDR3 region: CASSDYYEQYF. The CDR3 nucleotides read TGTGCCAGCAGTGATTACTACGAGCAGTACTTC.